The clone carrying this TCR beta chain was picked up many times. The antigen remains undetermined. The sample originates from a study of regulatory T cells in long-lasting Graves disease. iRepertoire HTBI primers and Arm-PCR of CDR3 regions built TCR beta libraries. MiXCR, applied by TCRdb to the multiplex PCR reads, yields one record per CDR3 protein. The sample has about 370,000 distinct CDR3 sequences; roughly 15% are singletons. V lost 2 bases to trimming and J lost 11 bases; unmatched junction nucleotides: 6. Germline V gene lookup returns CDR1 SEHNR and CDR2 FQNEAQ (reference sequence). The CDR3 is 13 amino acids. Time point noted: newly diagnosed GD, antithyroid drugs for less than 3 months. From PBMCs, RNA was extracted and then used to make the TCR library. The authors diagnosed Graves' disease using American Thyroid Association guidelines. Patients were from an endocrinology department in Xi'an, China.

Study-wide results and limits: Whereas new patients shared about a thousand public clonotypes, persistent patients shared more, at about 2,500.

The V gene is TRBV7-9, the J gene TRBJ2-1; 7 positions match TRBD2. The receptor comes from a female donor with Graves disease. The sequences come from peripheral blood mononuclear cells (PBMCs), collected at new diagnosis, from a patient treated with antithyroid drugs. The CDR3 bases are TGTGCCAGCAGCTTAAACGCGGGAGTCCAGCAGTTCTTC. This translates into CASSLNAGVQQFF.